This T cell receptor (beta chain) derives from a study of T-cell memory formation after mild COVID-19 (dated by TCRdb to the early 2020s). Turning to the overall study: Most TCR sequence clusters were specific to one of the two donors. In a couple of donors, T-cell clones that expanded and contracted after mild COVID-19 were followed by sequencing TCRalpha and TCRbeta repertoires longitudinally. The cohort was made up of two young adult volunteers, one female and one male, who were previously healthy. What the study reported, not specific to this receptor: Clones that contracted from day 15 to 85 showed balanced CD4/CD8 phenotypes, whereas a second wave of clones that expanded from day 15 to 37 leaned towards CD4+. The study covered only two mild cases, and larger cohorts including severe cases with pre-infection samples were considered necessary. Some responding clones were detected in pre-infection memory, suggesting pre-existing cross-reactive memory T cells joined the SARS-CoV-2 response. SARS-CoV-2 specificity of the second-wave clones peaking on day 37 was not confirmed. Contracting CD4+ clones turned up mainly in the CM and EM memory subsets, whereas EMRA was where CD8+ clones were enriched.

Ficoll-Paque density gradient centrifugation was used to isolate PBMCs. About this clonotype itself: The antigen this receptor binds is unknown. No quality values exist for individual bases; no much larger clone is one base distant.

TCRdb lists the instrument as Illumina NovaSeq 6000. Using 5'RACE with constant-segment primers, TCRalpha and TCRbeta cDNA libraries were constructed, with sample barcodes and unique molecular identifiers added in the process. RNA was extracted from every sample with Trizol reagent. Libraries were amplified in two PCR steps, with a second sample barcode and Illumina TruSeq adapters added in the second step. The libraries were sequenced on an Illumina NovaSeq using 2 x 150 bp paired-end reads. The authors' analysis ran thus. Reads were demultiplexed and collapsed into UMI-guided consensus sequences with migec v1.2.7. Using mixcr v2.1.11, the UMI consensuses were aligned to TRA and TRB V and J templates and assembled into clonotypes. A clonotype was counted as expanded or contracted only if both edgeR and NoisET called the change significant, with noise models trained on biological replicates. For edgeR calls, the thresholds were a false discovery rate-adjusted p below 0.01 and a log2 fold-change of 1. PCA with hierarchical clustering of max-normalized trajectories of the 1000 most abundant clonotypes was used as exploratory dynamics analysis. Separately sequenced CD4+ and CD8+ repertoires were used to assign a CD4 or CD8 phenotype to each responding clone. TCRdb trimmed the raw reads at Q25, called clones with MiXCR and kept productive beta chains. CDR3 protein duplicates are merged, each entry listing the most common genes and DNA. Clone size and V and J calls follow TCRdb, not the original study. The sample table lists fewer than 700,000 distinct CDR3 sequences, less than 25% of them with a count of one. Around 7.7% of the sample is in the top ten clones.

The CDR3 measures 14 amino acids from cysteine to phenylalanine. The read is trimmed to its CDR3 DNA, 42 bases read in frame from base 1. CDR1 and CDR2, looked up from the germline V gene (reference sequence), are MNHNY and SVGAGI. Unmatched junction bases come to 3, with V trimmed by 0 bases and J by 8 bases. What was sequenced was PBMCs or a T cell subset sorted from them (not recorded which). This clonotype was obtained from an adult woman who had mild COVID-19 (a few samples of this study predate the infection). The sample titles of this study are shuffled in the database, so cell type and time point are left out; the donor was told from shared clones. This receptor chain uses TRBV6-6 and TRBJ2-1; a stretch of 8 junction bases matches TRBD2. The sequenced DNA: TGTGCCAGCAGTTACTCGACTAGCGTCGATGAGCAGTTCTTC. It translates as CASSYSTSVDEQFF.